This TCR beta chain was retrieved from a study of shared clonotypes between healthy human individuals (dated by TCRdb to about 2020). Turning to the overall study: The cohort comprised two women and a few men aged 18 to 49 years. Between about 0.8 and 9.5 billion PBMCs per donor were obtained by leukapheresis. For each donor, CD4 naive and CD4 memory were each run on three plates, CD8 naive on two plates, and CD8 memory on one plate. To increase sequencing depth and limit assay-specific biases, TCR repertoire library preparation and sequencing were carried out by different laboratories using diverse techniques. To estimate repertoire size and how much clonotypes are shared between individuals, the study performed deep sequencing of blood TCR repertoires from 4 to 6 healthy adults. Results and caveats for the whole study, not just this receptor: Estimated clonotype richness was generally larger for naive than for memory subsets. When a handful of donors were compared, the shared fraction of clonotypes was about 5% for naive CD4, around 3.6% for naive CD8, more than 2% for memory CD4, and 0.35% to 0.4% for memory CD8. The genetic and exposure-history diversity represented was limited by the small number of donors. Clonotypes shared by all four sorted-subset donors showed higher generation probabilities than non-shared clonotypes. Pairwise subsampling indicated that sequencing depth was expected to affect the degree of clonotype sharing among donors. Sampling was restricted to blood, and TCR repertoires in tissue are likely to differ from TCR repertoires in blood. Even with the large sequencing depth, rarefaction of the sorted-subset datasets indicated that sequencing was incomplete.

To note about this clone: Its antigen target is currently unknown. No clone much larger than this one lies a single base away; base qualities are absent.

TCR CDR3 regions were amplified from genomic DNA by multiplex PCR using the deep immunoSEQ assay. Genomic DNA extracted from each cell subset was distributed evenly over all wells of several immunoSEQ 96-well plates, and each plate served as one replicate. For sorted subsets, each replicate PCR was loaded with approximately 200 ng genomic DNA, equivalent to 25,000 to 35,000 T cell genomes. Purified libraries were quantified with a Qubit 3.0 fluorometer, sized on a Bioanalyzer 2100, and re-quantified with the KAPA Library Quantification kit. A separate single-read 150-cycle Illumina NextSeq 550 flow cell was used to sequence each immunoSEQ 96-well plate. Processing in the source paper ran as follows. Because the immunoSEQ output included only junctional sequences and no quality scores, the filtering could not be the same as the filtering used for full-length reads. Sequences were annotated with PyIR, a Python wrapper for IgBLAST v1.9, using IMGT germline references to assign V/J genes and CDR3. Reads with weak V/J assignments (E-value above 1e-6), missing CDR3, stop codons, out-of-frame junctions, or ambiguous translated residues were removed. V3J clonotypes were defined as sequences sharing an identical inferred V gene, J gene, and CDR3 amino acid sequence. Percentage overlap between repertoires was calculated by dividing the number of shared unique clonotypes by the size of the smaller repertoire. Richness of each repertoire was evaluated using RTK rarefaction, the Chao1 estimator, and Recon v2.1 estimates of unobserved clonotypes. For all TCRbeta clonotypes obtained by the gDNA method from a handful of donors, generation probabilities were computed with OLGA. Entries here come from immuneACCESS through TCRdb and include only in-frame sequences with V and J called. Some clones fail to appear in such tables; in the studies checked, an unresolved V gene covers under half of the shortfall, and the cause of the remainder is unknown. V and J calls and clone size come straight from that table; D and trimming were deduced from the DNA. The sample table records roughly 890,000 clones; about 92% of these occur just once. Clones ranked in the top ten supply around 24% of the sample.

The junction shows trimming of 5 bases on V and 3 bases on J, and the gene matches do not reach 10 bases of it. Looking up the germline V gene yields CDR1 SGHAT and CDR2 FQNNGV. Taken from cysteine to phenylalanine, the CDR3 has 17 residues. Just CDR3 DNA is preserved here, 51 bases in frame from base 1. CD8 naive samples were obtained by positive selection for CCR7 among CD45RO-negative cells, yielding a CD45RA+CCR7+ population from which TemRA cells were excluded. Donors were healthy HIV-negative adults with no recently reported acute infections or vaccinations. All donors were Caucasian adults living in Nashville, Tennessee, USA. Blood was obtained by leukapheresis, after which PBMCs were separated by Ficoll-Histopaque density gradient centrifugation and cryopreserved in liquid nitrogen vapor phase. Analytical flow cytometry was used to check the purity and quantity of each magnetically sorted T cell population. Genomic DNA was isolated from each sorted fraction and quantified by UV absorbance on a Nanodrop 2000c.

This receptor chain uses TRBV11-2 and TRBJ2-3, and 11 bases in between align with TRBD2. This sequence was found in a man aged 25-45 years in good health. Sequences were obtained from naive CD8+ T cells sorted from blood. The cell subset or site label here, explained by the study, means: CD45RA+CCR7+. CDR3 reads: CASSGGLAGVITDTQYF. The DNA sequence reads TGTGCCAGCAGCGGAGGACTAGCGGGCGTTATTACAGATACGCAGTATTTT.